This T cell receptor (beta chain) was identified in a study of T cell repertoires in cytomegalovirus infection. Study-level background: Signatures in public TCR beta sequences pointed to both CMV infection and matching HLA type.

TCRdb ran MiXCR on the reads and lists one entry per CDR3 protein. The data contain almost 500,000 distinct CDR3 sequences, about 11% of them seen just once; the ten biggest clones take up roughly a tenth. V shed 1 base and J 6 bases; nucleotides not matched to a gene: 13. Germline CDR1 reads SGHTA; CDR2 reads FQGTGA. This CDR3 has 18 amino acids. In its sample, this clonotype was seen many times. Its antigen is as yet unknown. Study-wide results and caveats: Accumulated public TCR beta family frequency recognized individuals carrying CMV together with the relevant HLA.

The V gene is TRBV7-3, the J gene TRBJ2-1, with 9 bases lining up with TRBD2. Sequenced sample: PBMCs. The clonotype originates from a human donor in good health (CMV status not recorded). Some clones in this sample may be carry-over from other donors' samples. The DNA for the CDR3 is TGTGCCAGCAGCTTAAACTCCCCCGCGCGGGAGGGTGGCAATGAGCAGTTCTTC. It translates to CASSLNSPAREGGNEQFF.